These T cell receptor beta chains were read from a single sample in a study of T cells in Graves' hyperthyroidism and ophthalmopathy. TCRdb re-called the multiplex PCR reads with MiXCR, one entry per CDR3 protein. The table records under 350,000 distinct CDR3 sequences, about 20% of them present only once. Sequenced: blood. Source of these receptors: a woman aged 45-65 years with Graves' hyperthyroidism. The CDR3 runs from the conserved cysteine through the conserved F or W. D genes are given only for firm matches. Size values are once, few and many counts, or a class for expanded clones, and some rows have none.

v_call: TRBV2; j_call: TRBJ1-4; clone_size: many; d_call: NA; cdr3_aa: CASSLFGGPSEKLFF; cdr3_nt: TGTGCCAGCAGCCTTTTCGGAGGGCCCTCTGAAAAACTGTTTTTT
v_call: TRBV20-1; j_call: TRBJ1-6; clone_size: few; d_call: TRBD1; cdr3_aa: CSARPRGSGSPLHF; cdr3_nt: TGCAGTGCCCGCCCCAGGGGGTCTGGTTCACCCCTCCACTTT
v_call: TRBV5-5; j_call: TRBJ2-3; clone_size: NA; d_call: NA; cdr3_aa: CASSSGWGTDTQYF; cdr3_nt: TGTGCCAGCAGCTCCGGGTGGGGCACAGATACGCAGTATTTT
v_call: TRBV12-3/TRBV12-4; j_call: TRBJ2-1; clone_size: NA; d_call: NA; cdr3_aa: CASTLIEQFF; cdr3_nt: TGTGCCAGCACCCTAATCGAGCAGTTCTTC
v_call: TRBV28; j_call: TRBJ2-7; clone_size: NA; d_call: TRBD1; cdr3_aa: CASSFQDRNYEQYF; cdr3_nt: TGTGCCAGCAGTTTCCAGGACAGGAACTACGAGCAGTACTTC
v_call: TRBV20-1; j_call: TRBJ2-2; clone_size: few; d_call: NA; cdr3_aa: CSASVRGTGELFF; cdr3_nt: TGCAGTGCTAGCGTCCGGGGCACCGGGGAGCTGTTTTTT
v_call: TRBV7-8; j_call: TRBJ1-3; clone_size: NA; d_call: NA; cdr3_aa: CASSLEIGTGGISGNTIYF; cdr3_nt: TGTGCCAGCAGCTTAGAAATCGGGACTGGGGGAATATCTGGAAACACCATATATTTT
v_call: TRBV11-3; j_call: TRBJ2-2; clone_size: many; d_call: TRBD1; cdr3_aa: CASSTGQEGTGELFF; cdr3_nt: TGTGCCAGCAGCACGGGACAGGAAGGGACCGGGGAGCTGTTTTTT
v_call: TRBV12-3/TRBV12-4; j_call: TRBJ1-1; clone_size: NA; d_call: NA; cdr3_aa: CASRGGEAFF; cdr3_nt: TGTGCCAGCAGGGGGGGGGAAGCTTTCTTT
v_call: TRBV14; j_call: TRBJ2-3; clone_size: NA; d_call: TRBD2; cdr3_aa: CAGNLAGGRVKDTQYF; cdr3_nt: TGTGCCGGGAACCTAGCGGGCGGTCGAGTTAAAGATACGCAGTATTTT
v_call: TRBV20-1; j_call: TRBJ2-1; clone_size: many; d_call: NA; cdr3_aa: CSAARINEQFF; cdr3_nt: TGCAGTGCAGCCCGGATTAATGAGCAGTTCTTC
v_call: TRBV4-1; j_call: TRBJ1-6; clone_size: few; d_call: TRBD1; cdr3_aa: CASSQPRDRGSPLHF; cdr3_nt: TGCGCCAGCAGCCAACCCCGGGACAGGGGTTCACCCCTCCACTTT
v_call: TRBV12-3/TRBV12-4; j_call: TRBJ1-4; clone_size: many; d_call: NA; cdr3_aa: CASSWRTGVTRPSGKLFF; cdr3_nt: TGTGCCAGCAGTTGGAGGACCGGGGTAACTCGTCCGTCGGGAAAACTGTTTTTT
v_call: TRBV15; j_call: TRBJ2-3; clone_size: few; d_call: TRBD2; cdr3_aa: CATSRDLSGRYVSTDTQYF; cdr3_nt: TGTGCCACCAGCAGAGATCTGAGCGGGAGATATGTCAGCACAGATACGCAGTATTTT
v_call: TRBV19; j_call: TRBJ1-5; clone_size: many; d_call: NA; cdr3_aa: CASIPQPGAYQPQHF; cdr3_nt: TGTGCCAGTATTCCCCAGCCGGGGGCGTATCAGCCCCAGCATTTT
v_call: TRBV5-6; j_call: TRBJ2-3; clone_size: many; d_call: TRBD2; cdr3_aa: CASSLLPSGGDTDTQYF; cdr3_nt: TGTGCCAGCAGCCTACTACCAAGCGGGGGGGACACAGATACGCAGTATTTT
v_call: TRBV29-1; j_call: TRBJ1-2; clone_size: NA; d_call: TRBD1; cdr3_aa: CSVTGEGARTF; cdr3_nt: TGCAGCGTTACAGGGGAAGGGGCTAGGACCTTC
v_call: TRBV12-3/TRBV12-4; j_call: TRBJ2-3; clone_size: few; d_call: TRBD2; cdr3_aa: CASSPGGRAGDTQYF; cdr3_nt: TGTGCCAGCAGCCCGGGCGGGAGGGCCGGAGATACGCAGTATTTT
v_call: TRBV12-3/TRBV12-4; j_call: TRBJ2-5; clone_size: NA; d_call: TRBD2; cdr3_aa: CTSRPSGTSGETQYF; cdr3_nt: TGTACCAGCAGGCCGTCCGGGACTAGCGGAGAGACCCAGTACTTC
v_call: TRBV6-6; j_call: TRBJ2-1; clone_size: few; d_call: TRBD2; cdr3_aa: CASSYRTELAVEQFF; cdr3_nt: TGTGCCAGCAGTTACCGGACAGAACTAGCGGTTGAGCAGTTCTTC
v_call: TRBV12-5; j_call: TRBJ2-1; clone_size: few; d_call: NA; cdr3_aa: CASGLSTSLEGVYEQFF; cdr3_nt: TGTGCTAGTGGTTTGTCCACCTCCTTAGAGGGAGTCTATGAGCAGTTCTTC
v_call: TRBV20-1; j_call: TRBJ2-7; clone_size: many; d_call: NA; cdr3_aa: CSARDESAPTRQYF; cdr3_nt: TGCAGTGCTAGAGATGAGAGTGCTCCTACGAGGCAGTACTTC
v_call: TRBV10-3; j_call: TRBJ1-2; clone_size: many; d_call: NA; cdr3_aa: CAISEAPNYGYTF; cdr3_nt: TGTGCCATCAGTGAAGCCCCCAACTATGGCTACACCTTC
v_call: TRBV11-3; j_call: TRBJ2-7; clone_size: few; d_call: TRBD2; cdr3_aa: CASSPSSGAPSYEQYF; cdr3_nt: TGTGCCAGCAGCCCATCTAGCGGGGCACCATCCTACGAGCAGTACTTC
v_call: TRBV30; j_call: TRBJ1-1; clone_size: few; d_call: NA; cdr3_aa: CALHRDTRRAFF; cdr3_nt: TGTGCCCTCCACCGGGACACGCGCCGGGCTTTCTTT
v_call: TRBV19; j_call: TRBJ2-3; clone_size: NA; d_call: NA; cdr3_aa: CATGERGDTQYF; cdr3_nt: TGTGCCACAGGGGAACGTGGAGATACGCAGTATTTT
v_call: TRBV10-3; j_call: TRBJ1-2; clone_size: many; d_call: NA; cdr3_aa: CAISVGMDLSYGYTF; cdr3_nt: TGTGCCATCAGTGTAGGGATGGACCTCTCCTATGGCTACACCTTC
v_call: TRBV20-1; j_call: TRBJ1-6; clone_size: few; d_call: NA; cdr3_aa: CSAREIDSYNSPLHF; cdr3_nt: TGCAGTGCTAGAGAGATAGACTCCTATAATTCACCCCTCCACTTT
v_call: TRBV4-1; j_call: TRBJ1-4; clone_size: few; d_call: NA; cdr3_aa: CASSPRGRGGNEKLFF; cdr3_nt: TGCGCCAGCAGCCCGAGGGGTCGGGGCGGTAATGAAAAACTGTTTTTT
v_call: TRBV11-2; j_call: TRBJ2-5; clone_size: NA; d_call: TRBD2; cdr3_aa: CACPPGTSGQETQYF; cdr3_nt: TGTGCCTGCCCCCCCGGGACTAGCGGACAAGAGACCCAGTACTTC
v_call: TRBV28; j_call: TRBJ1-2; clone_size: NA; d_call: NA; cdr3_aa: CASSQQGPGGYTF; cdr3_nt: TGTGCCAGCAGTCAACAGGGCCCGGGGGGCTACACCTTC
v_call: TRBV27; j_call: TRBJ2-1; clone_size: many; d_call: TRBD2; cdr3_aa: CASSPIGLAAYNEQFF; cdr3_nt: TGTGCCAGCAGTCCCATTGGACTAGCGGCTTACAATGAGCAGTTCTTC
v_call: TRBV20-1; j_call: TRBJ2-7; clone_size: many; d_call: TRBD1; cdr3_aa: CSAVNYGQGSEQYF; cdr3_nt: TGCAGTGCTGTCAATTACGGACAGGGGAGCGAGCAGTACTTC
v_call: TRBV5-1; j_call: TRBJ2-3; clone_size: many; d_call: TRBD1; cdr3_aa: CATAIQGAKDTQYF; cdr3_nt: TGCGCCACTGCTATACAGGGGGCGAAAGATACGCAGTATTTT
v_call: TRBV5-1; j_call: TRBJ2-5; clone_size: NA; d_call: NA; cdr3_aa: CASQLSRQPNQETQYF; cdr3_nt: TGCGCCAGCCAGCTATCCCGACAGCCCAACCAAGAGACCCAGTACTTC
v_call: TRBV19; j_call: TRBJ1-5; clone_size: few; d_call: NA; cdr3_aa: CASTSAIRKGNQPQHF; cdr3_nt: TGTGCCAGTACCTCCGCCATCAGGAAGGGGAATCAGCCCCAGCATTTT
v_call: TRBV12-3/TRBV12-4; j_call: TRBJ2-2; clone_size: many; d_call: NA; cdr3_aa: CASRPSGPRSGELFF; cdr3_nt: TGTGCCAGCAGACCATCCGGGCCCCGATCCGGGGAGCTGTTTTTT
v_call: TRBV3-1; j_call: TRBJ2-7; clone_size: many; d_call: NA; cdr3_aa: CASSPPGTYIEQYF; cdr3_nt: TGTGCCAGCAGCCCGCCCGGGACCTACATCGAGCAGTACTTC
v_call: TRBV30; j_call: TRBJ2-7; clone_size: few; d_call: TRBD2; cdr3_aa: CAWSTWREGVYEQYF; cdr3_nt: TGTGCCTGGAGTACCTGGCGGGAGGGAGTCTACGAGCAGTACTTC
v_call: TRBV4-1; j_call: TRBJ1-4; clone_size: NA; d_call: NA; cdr3_aa: CASSHLRGQGIEKLFF; cdr3_nt: TGCGCCAGCAGCCATCTTAGGGGCCAGGGGATAGAAAAACTGTTTTTT
v_call: TRBV18; j_call: TRBJ1-1; clone_size: NA; d_call: NA; cdr3_aa: CASSSLPGRVTEAFF; cdr3_nt: TGTGCCAGCTCCAGTTTACCAGGCAGAGTCACTGAAGCTTTCTTT
v_call: TRBV11-2; j_call: TRBJ2-6; clone_size: many; d_call: NA; cdr3_aa: CASSSTVSGANVLTF; cdr3_nt: TGTGCCAGCAGCTCGACGGTCTCTGGGGCCAACGTCCTGACTTTC
v_call: TRBV25-1; j_call: TRBJ2-5; clone_size: once; d_call: NA; cdr3_aa: CATQAGGAQYF; cdr3_nt: TGTGCCACGCAGGCTGGCGGGGCCCAGTACTTC
v_call: TRBV5-1; j_call: TRBJ2-1; clone_size: many; d_call: TRBD2; cdr3_aa: CASSHKPRGERDNEQFF; cdr3_nt: TGCGCCAGCAGCCACAAACCTCGGGGGGAGAGAGACAATGAGCAGTTCTTC
v_call: TRBV20-1; j_call: TRBJ2-3; clone_size: many; d_call: TRBD2; cdr3_aa: CSASSLAGGKDTQYF; cdr3_nt: TGCAGTGCCAGCTCACTAGCGGGAGGAAAAGATACGCAGTATTTT
v_call: TRBV7-8; j_call: TRBJ2-5; clone_size: NA; d_call: TRBD1; cdr3_aa: CASSQGTGPPQETQYF; cdr3_nt: TGTGCCAGCAGCCAGGGGACAGGTCCCCCCCAAGAGACCCAGTACTTC